The entry below gives a single T cell receptor beta chain sequence along with its context. One end of the junction fails to match germline, which may point to a read error. Using its own MiXCR run on the 5' RACE reads, TCRdb lists one record per CDR3 protein. The sample includes fewer than 250,000 distinct CDR3 sequences, 7% of them seen just once. This specimen comes from a study of identical twins. Germline assignment: CDR1 MNHNS and CDR2 SASEGT. This CDR3 is built from 13 residues. This sample was also put to use in a study of yellow fever vaccine responses in identical twins.

The J gene is TRBJ2-2, the V gene TRBV6-1; the D is unclear. This receptor was taken from a woman aged 18-29 years in good health. What was sequenced was memory (CD45RO+) T cells sorted from blood. The DNA for the CDR3 is TGTGCCAGCAGATCAGCGAATACCGGGGAGCTGTTTTTT. Protein sequence: CASRSANTGELFF.